One sample yielded the 9 T cell receptor beta chains listed below, sequenced in a study of T-cell reconstitution after alpha-beta-depleted transplantation in children. Using unique molecular identifiers, the investigators prepared the TCRbeta library. TCRdb used MiXCR to reprocess the PCR reads, holding one entry per CDR3 protein. This table has about 250,000 distinct CDR3 sequences, about 24% appearing once. Sequences were derived from PBMCs, mostly from graft donor cells, sampled 360 days after TCRalphabeta/CD19-depleted stem cell transplant. Receptors originate from a female patient aged 2-9 years who had a stem cell transplant for congenital amegakaryocytic thrombocytopenia, so the T cells may come from the graft donor.

This clonotype was detected ten times or more. The chain uses TRBV5-1 and TRBJ2-1; D might be TRBD2 (5 bases). Germline V gene data show CDR1 as SGHRS and CDR2 as YFSETQ. The CDR3 extends over 14 amino acids. Trimming took off 4 bases at V and 0 bases at J, with 8 bases between the two ends. CDR3 sequence (DNA): TGCGCCAGCAGCCCTACTAGCTCCTACAATGAGCAGTTCTTC. Its translation is CASSPTSSYNEQFF.

The V call is TRBV5-1, the J call TRBJ2-3; D is possibly TRBD1 (6 bases). The V gene lost 2 bases and the J gene lost 6 bases, with 13 bases spanning the gap. The CDR3 runs to 14 residues. The germline V gene encodes CDR1 SGHRS and CDR2 YFSETQ. The CDR3 reads CASSLGQRRDTQYF. The CDR3 coding sequence is TGCGCCAGCAGCTTAGGACAGAGGCGGGATACGCAGTATTTT.

This clonotype has only a few counts. This chain connects TRBV7-8 to TRBJ2-7; 11 bases fit TRBD1. V shed 4 bases and J 6 bases; nucleotides not matched to a gene: 5. The CDR3 spans 14 residues. In germline, CDR1 is SGHVS, CDR2 FQNEAQ. The CDR3: CASSYGQGALEQYF. For the CDR3, the DNA is TGTGCCAGCAGCTATGGACAGGGGGCCCTCGAGCAGTACTTC.

This clonotype was picked up a small number of times. The chain uses TRBV7-2 and TRBJ2-7, with D possibly being TRBD2 (6 bases). The CDR3 is 14 amino acids. The V gene's germline CDR1 is SGHTA and CDR2 FQGNSA. The V and J ends lost 3 bases and 2 bases respectively, with 11 bases between them. The CDR3 protein is CASSFASVPYEQYF. CDR3 DNA sequence: TGTGCCAGCAGCTTTGCTAGCGTACCCTACGAGCAGTACTTC.

The gene calls are TRBV7-8 and TRBJ2-3; the D is unclear. Trimming pared 3 bases from V and 5 bases from J, leaving 18 bases between. The CDR3 has 16 residues. Germline loops: CDR1 SGHVS, CDR2 FQNEAQ. The CDR3 DNA sequence: TGTGCCAGCAGCTTTTTTGGTCCTTCCATACAAGATACGCAGTATTTT. Translated, it gives CASSFFGPSIQDTQYF.

In its sample, this clonotype was seen a few times. The chain couples TRBV5-1 to TRBJ1-2; weak D call: TRBD1 (6 bases). Germline V gives CDR1 SGHRS, CDR2 YFSETQ. Deletions cut 4 bases from V and 2 bases from J, with 12 bases between. The CDR3 is made up of 14 amino acids. The CDR3 sequence: CASSIGQSNYGYTF. The CDR3 DNA reads as TGCGCCAGCAGCATAGGACAGAGCAACTATGGCTACACCTTC.

CDR3 DNA: TGTGCCAGCAGCCTTCGACTAGCGGGAGTTTCCACAGATACGCAGTATTTT. It codes for CASSLRLAGVSTDTQYF. The chain carries TRBV5-4 and TRBJ2-3; 12 nucleotides align to TRBD2. The germline CDR1 and CDR2 sequences are SGHNT and YYREEE (reference sequence). The CDR3 spans 17 residues. After removal of 4 bases from V and 2 bases from J, the junction contained 8 bases not matched to a gene.

V is TRBV12-3 or TRBV12-4 and J is TRBJ2-7, with no clear D. V dropped 2 bases and J dropped 3 bases, with 8 bases sitting between them. This CDR3 is 13 amino acids long. CDR3 sequence (DNA): TGTGCCAGCAGTTTATATGAAGACTACGAGCAGTACTTC. This translates into CASSLYEDYEQYF.

The V call is TRBV29-1, the J call TRBJ2-7; 9 positions match TRBD1. Germline V lookup: CDR1 SQVTM, CDR2 ANQGSEA. The CDR3 consists of 14 residues. V lost 4 bases, J lost 2 bases, and 6 bases stayed unmatched. The CDR3 DNA reads as TGCAGCGTTGTTTTGGACAGGGGTGCCTACGAGCAGTACTTC. Its protein product is CSVVLDRGAYEQYF.